This is a list of T cell receptor beta chains from one sample in a study of T-cell reconstitution after alpha-beta-depleted transplantation in children. TCRdb ran MiXCR on the PCR reads and lists one entry per CDR3 protein. The table includes hundreds of thousands of distinct CDR3 sequences, 10% to 15% detected once. The sample in question was PBMCs, mostly from graft donor cells, obtained 360 days after TCRalphabeta/CD19-depleted stem cell transplant. The receptors originated from a male patient younger than 18 who had a stem cell transplant for acute myeloid leukemia, so the T cells may come from the graft donor. Both conserved end residues are part of each CDR3. D genes are given only for firm matches. Clone size is stated in some rows and not others, as once, few, many or a class when expanded.

cdr3_nt cdr3_aa v_call clone_size j_call d_call
TGCAGTGCCGGGACAGGGGGCAAAGAGACCCAGTACTTC CSAGTGGKETQYF TRBV20-1 many TRBJ2-5 TRBD1
TGTGCCAGCAGAACGGCAAGTAATTCACCCCTCCACTTT CASRTASNSPLHF TRBV12-3/TRBV12-4 . TRBJ1-6 .
TGTGCCAGCACCTTAGGGACTAGCGCCGACAATGAGCAGTTCTTC CASTLGTSADNEQFF TRBV28 . TRBJ2-1 TRBD2
TGTGCCAGCAGCCTGGGGACTGTTTTGGGTGGAACGAACTATGGCTACACCTTC CASSLGTVLGGTNYGYTF TRBV3-1 few TRBJ1-2 .
TGTGCCAGCAGCTATATAGGGAATGAGCAGTTCTTC CASSYIGNEQFF TRBV6-5 many TRBJ2-1 .
TGCAGTGCCCAAATACTAGCGGGAGCGAATGAGCAGTTCTTC CSAQILAGANEQFF TRBV20-1 many TRBJ2-1 TRBD2
TGTGCCAGCAGTGAATTGCGGATTGGGGAGACCCAGTACTTC CASSELRIGETQYF TRBV25-1 many TRBJ2-5 .
TGTGCCACCAGTGACGGACTAGCGGGGTTCCCCTACAATGAGCAGTTCTTC CATSDGLAGFPYNEQFF TRBV24-1 . TRBJ2-1 TRBD2
TGTGCCAGCAGCCCCGGTAGGGTGCCCCCCTACGAGCAGTACTTC CASSPGRVPPYEQYF TRBV11-3 . TRBJ2-7 .
TGCAGTGCCCCGAGGGGGCAGGGGGCCTACGAGCAGTACTTC CSAPRGQGAYEQYF TRBV20-1 . TRBJ2-7 TRBD1
TGTGCCAGCAGTTTAGCGACAGTACTAGCCAAAAACATTCAGTACTTC CASSLATVLAKNIQYF TRBV12-3/TRBV12-4 few TRBJ2-4 .
TGCAGTGCTGATAAAGTGGTCAAAAACATTCAGTACTTC CSADKVVKNIQYF TRBV20-1 many TRBJ2-4 .
TGTGCCACCAGCAGGGGACTAGCGGGAGGTAATGAGCAGTTCTTC CATSRGLAGGNEQFF TRBV15 . TRBJ2-1 TRBD2
TGTGCCAGCAGCGTATCTCTAGGAGGGTTTATGTTGGGGAATGAGCAGTTCTTC CASSVSLGGFMLGNEQFF TRBV9 many TRBJ2-1 .
TGCGCCAGCAGGCTCGCCACCGGGGAGCTGTTTTTT CASRLATGELFF TRBV5-1 few TRBJ2-2 .
TGTGCCAGCTCACCAATTCAAGGGGGCCACACTGAAGCTTTCTTT CASSPIQGGHTEAFF TRBV18 few TRBJ1-1 TRBD1
TGTGCCAGCAGCCTAAAGACCGGGACTCCCTACTGGGATACGCAGTATTTT CASSLKTGTPYWDTQYF TRBV13 few TRBJ2-3 .
TGTGCCAGCAGTTTACCCGGGGCCAACAATCAGCCCCAGCATTTT CASSLPGANNQPQHF TRBV28 many TRBJ1-5 .
TGTGCCAGCAGCATACTAACAGGGGGCGCAGGGTACGAGCAGTACTTC CASSILTGGAGYEQYF TRBV28 few TRBJ2-7 TRBD1
TGCAGTGCTAGTCCGGGAGTCGGGAACGAGCAGTACTTC CSASPGVGNEQYF TRBV20-1 . TRBJ2-7 .
TGTGCCAGCATTGTGGGACAGCATCTTGTATCTGGGGCCAACGTCCTGACTTTC CASIVGQHLVSGANVLTF TRBV11-1 many TRBJ2-6 TRBD1
TGTGCCATCAGTGATAAGGGGTTCTCCTACAATGAGCAGTTCTTC CAISDKGFSYNEQFF TRBV10-3 many TRBJ2-1 .
TGTGCCAGCAGCTCCAGGGGACCCTCCTACAATGAGCAGTTCTTC CASSSRGPSYNEQFF TRBV7-3 few TRBJ2-1 .
TGTGCCACCAGCAGCCGGACTTCCCGGGCCTACGAGCAGTACTTC CATSSRTSRAYEQYF TRBV15 . TRBJ2-7 .
TGTGCCAGCGGGTCCGGCGAGCAGTACTTC CASGSGEQYF TRBV2 many TRBJ2-7 .
TGTGCCAGCAGTCCCCTAGCGTGGAGGACAGATACGCAGTATTTT CASSPLAWRTDTQYF TRBV12-3/TRBV12-4 few TRBJ2-3 .
TGTGCCAGCAGTTTATCAGGGAACACCGGGGAGCTGTTTTTT CASSLSGNTGELFF TRBV7-6 many TRBJ2-2 .
TGTGCCAGCAGCTTCCTTGGGTCAGTGAACACTGAAGCTTTCTTT CASSFLGSVNTEAFF TRBV7-2 . TRBJ1-1 .
TGTGCCACCAGCACCTTAGAAGGGGCTCGGGACACTGAAGCTTTCTTT CATSTLEGARDTEAFF TRBV15 . TRBJ1-1 .
TGTGCCAGCAGTGAGACTAGCGGGAGATACGAGCAGTACTTC CASSETSGRYEQYF TRBV2 few TRBJ2-7 TRBD2
TGTGCCAGCAGTCCGAATCAAGGGGGAGGGCCGTTAGACGAGCAGTACTTC CASSPNQGGGPLDEQYF TRBV12-3/TRBV12-4 . TRBJ2-7 .
TGTGCCAGCAGCCTCTCGGGAGACGTCTCAGATACGCAGTATTTT CASSLSGDVSDTQYF TRBV3-1 . TRBJ2-3 .
TGCAGTGCTAGAGATTTAACTAGCGGTCCCTACGAGCAGTACTTC CSARDLTSGPYEQYF TRBV20-1 . TRBJ2-7 TRBD2
TGTGCCAGCAGTTTGCTATCCAGCTTAGGAGAGACCCAGTACTTC CASSLLSSLGETQYF TRBV12-3/TRBV12-4 . TRBJ2-5 .
TGTGCCAGCAGTGAGCAGTACCCCAATGAGCAGTTCTTC CASSEQYPNEQFF TRBV2 many TRBJ2-1 .
TGTGCCAGCAGCAACCCAAGCGGGTCGACGGAGACCCAGTACTTC CASSNPSGSTETQYF TRBV7-2 few TRBJ2-5 .
. CASSKVASGAALTYEQYF TRBV21-1 . TRBJ2-7 .
TGTGCCAGCAGTTTAAGAAGTCAGGGCTTCGAGCAGTACTTC CASSLRSQGFEQYF TRBV28 many TRBJ2-7 .